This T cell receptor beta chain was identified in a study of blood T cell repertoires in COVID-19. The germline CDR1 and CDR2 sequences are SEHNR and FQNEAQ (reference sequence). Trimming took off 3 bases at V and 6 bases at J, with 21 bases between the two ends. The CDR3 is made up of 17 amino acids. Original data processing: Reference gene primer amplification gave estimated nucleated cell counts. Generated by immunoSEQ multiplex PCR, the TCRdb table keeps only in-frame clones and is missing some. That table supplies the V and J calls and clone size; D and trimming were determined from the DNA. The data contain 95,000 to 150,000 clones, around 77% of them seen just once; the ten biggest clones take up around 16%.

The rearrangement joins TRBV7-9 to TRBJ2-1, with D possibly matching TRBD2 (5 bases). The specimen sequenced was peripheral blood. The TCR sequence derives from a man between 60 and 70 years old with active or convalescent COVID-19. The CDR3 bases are TGTGCCAGCAGCTTTAGGGAACCAGCCCGAGGAGGCAATGAGCAGTTCTTC. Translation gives CASSFREPARGGNEQFF.